This T cell receptor (beta chain) was obtained from a study of sequential checkpoint blockade in melanoma. In the study overall: After both sequences, patients received maintenance nivolumab.

This table comes from immunoSEQ multiplex PCR, and its TCRdb copy is limited to in-frame clones, with some not included. The sample shows some 13,000 clones, over 75% of them seen only once. The treatment denotes: randomized to nivolumab then ipilimumab (arm A) or the reverse (arm B). Trimming cost V 2 bases and J 3 bases; bases outside gene matches: 3. The CDR3 extends over 13 amino acids. CDR1 and CDR2 (germline): GTSNPN, SVGIG (reference sequence). The gene calls are TRBV30 and TRBJ2-7; 8 bases are a match to TRBD1. The receptor's source is a human donor with melanoma. This sample comprised CD8+ T cells sorted from blood (inferred from file names), obtained from a patient given nivolumab and ipilimumab in sequence. CDR3 region: CAWSPGTGYEQYF. In DNA form, the CDR3 reads TGTGCCTGGAGTCCTGGGACAGGCTACGAGCAGTACTTC. The variable domain in full, completed from reference TRBV30 and TRBJ2-7, reads SQTIHQWPATLVQPVGSPLSLECTVEGTSNPNLYWYRQAAGRGLQLLFYSVGIGQISSEVPQNLSASRPQDRQFILSSKKLLLSDSGFYLCAWSPGTGYEQYFGPGTRLTVT.